The 16 T cell receptor beta chains below were found in one sample sequenced in a study of blood T cell repertoires in COVID-19. The data were produced by immunoSEQ multiplex PCR, yet TCRdb's version contains in-frame clones alone and is incomplete. The sample records about 83,000 clones, about 85% being singletons. The sample taken for sequencing was peripheral blood. The receptor set was obtained from a woman in her forties or fifties with active or convalescent COVID-19.

The chain is built from TRBV29-1 and TRBJ2-7; the D gene is possibly TRBD2 (7 bases). The CDR3 runs to 12 residues. CDR1 is SQVTM and CDR2 is ANQGSEA in the germline V gene. V was pared by 3 bases and J by 8 bases, with 14 bases between. Here the CDR3 reads CSVEGRGAKQYF. In DNA form, the CDR3 reads TGCAGCGTTGAGGGGAGGGGGGCGAAGCAGTACTTC.

This clone came up once. In DNA, the CDR3 is TGTGCCAGCAGCTTTGGGAGGGCTAACACCGGGGAGCTGTTTTTT. Amino acids: CASSFGRANTGELFF. The chain employs TRBV5-4 and TRBJ2-2; 7 nucleotides match TRBD2. After removal of 2 bases from V and 2 bases from J, the junction contained 3 bases not matched to a gene. CDR1 and CDR2 from the germline V gene are SGHNT and YYREEE (reference sequence). The CDR3 sequence is 15 residues long.

The V and J genes are TRBV30 and TRBJ1-2; D gene unclear. CDR3 length: 13 residues. V was shortened by 1 base and J by 4 bases, with 10 bases between the two germline ends. Germline V gene sequence: CDR1 GTSNPN, CDR2 SVGIG (reference sequence). CDR3 in amino acids: CAWSAQVTYGYTF. CDR3 coding DNA: TGTGCCTGGAGTGCCCAGGTTACCTATGGCTACACCTTC.

The chain has TRBV15 and TRBJ2-1; 11 positions agree with TRBD2. The V and J ends lost 3 bases and 10 bases, in that order; junction bases with no gene match: 14. CDR3 size: 17 residues. CDR1 and CDR2 from the germline V gene are LNHNV and YYDKDF (reference sequence). The CDR3 here is CATSSTYSGGASGEQFF. The CDR3 nucleotides are TGTGCCACCAGCAGTACATATAGCGGGGGGGCAAGCGGGGAGCAGTTCTTC.

V gene TRBV7-9 combines with J gene TRBJ1-1; D ambiguous. The ends were cut back, 5 bases at V and 5 bases at J, with 18 bases in the middle. The CDR3 has 15 amino acids. CDR1 SEHNR and CDR2 FQNEAQ come from the germline V gene (reference sequence). The CDR3 loop reads CASSRKGGVGTEAFF. Written as DNA, the CDR3 is TGTGCCAGCAGCCGTAAGGGCGGGGTCGGAACTGAAGCTTTCTTT. The full variable domain, with the rest looked up from reference TRBV7-9 and TRBJ1-1, is DTGVSQNPRHKITKRGQNVTFRCDPISEHNRLYWYRQTLGQGPEFLTYFQNEAQLEKSRLLSDRFSAERPKGSFSTLEIQRTEQGDSAMYLCASSRKGGVGTEAFFGQGTRLTVV.

The gene calls are TRBV19 and TRBJ2-1; 8 bases match TRBD1. The CDR3 is made up of 13 amino acids. Trimming removed 7 bases from V and 7 bases from J; junction bases left unmatched: 6. The germline V gene encodes CDR1 LNHDA and CDR2 SQIVND (reference sequence). This CDR3 is CASNQGAINEQFF. CDR3 nucleotides: TGTGCCAGTAACCAGGGGGCGATAAATGAGCAGTTCTTC. Using reference TRBV19 and TRBJ2-1 for the parts outside the CDR3, the full variable domain is DGGITQSPKYLFRKEGQNVTLSCEQNLNHDAMYWYRQDPGQGLRLIYYSQIVNDFQKGDIAEGYSVSREKKESFPLTVTSAQKNPTAFYLCASNQGAINEQFFGPGTRLTVL.

The chain uses TRBV29-1 and TRBJ1-3; TRBD1 aligns across 7 bases. The CDR3 runs to 13 residues. Germline CDR1 and CDR2: SQVTM and ANQGSEA. The ends lost 7 bases at V and 4 bases at J; junction bases unmatched: 7. CDR3 sequence: CSALTGPGNTIYF. The CDR3 DNA is TGCAGCGCCTTGACAGGGCCGGGAAACACCATATATTTT. The full variable domain, with the rest looked up from reference TRBV29-1 and TRBJ1-3, is SAVISQKPSRDICQRGTSLTIQCQVDSQVTMMFWYRQQPGQSLTLIATANQGSEATYESGFVIDKFPISRPNLTFSTLTVSNMSPEDSSIYLCSALTGPGNTIYFGEGSWLTVV.

This chain joins TRBV7-2 and TRBJ2-2; 7 nucleotides match TRBD1. V lost 7 bases and J lost 4; bases outside the gene matches: 12. The CDR3 has 16 amino acids. Germline V gene data show CDR1 as SGHTA and CDR2 as FQGNSA. CDR3 DNA sequence: TGTGCCAGCAACGAGAGATGGGCAGGGGGCACCGGGGAGCTGTTTTTT. It is translated as CASNERWAGGTGELFF.

This chain joins TRBV6-5 and TRBJ1-6, with 8 bases matching TRBD1. The CDR3 has 14 amino acids. From germline, CDR1 is MNHEY and CDR2 SVGAGI. Trimming took 7 bases from V and 7 from J; bases not matched to a gene: 6. The CDR3 coding sequence is TGTGCCAGCACCCCCGGGACAGGAAATTCACCCCTCCACTTT. This gives the protein CASTPGTGNSPLHF.

The chain combines TRBV9 with TRBJ1-2, with 8 nucleotides matching TRBD1. The J segment lost 6 bases and the V segment lost 0 bases, leaving 7 bases of the junction unmatched. This CDR3 spans 15 amino acids. Germline V CDR1 and CDR2: SGDLS, YYNGEE. DNA for the CDR3: TGTGCCAGCAGCGTAGACGGCAGGGGGCGGGATGGCTACACCTTC. Residues: CASSVDGRGRDGYTF.

V gene TRBV19 combines with J gene TRBJ2-5; D is possibly TRBD1 (5 bases). In germline, CDR1 is LNHDA, CDR2 SQIVND (reference sequence). V was clipped by 5 bases and J by 5 bases, with 18 bases between them. The CDR3 consists of 15 residues. The CDR3 is CASSPPSGLWETQYF. CDR3 nucleotides: TGTGCCAGTAGTCCACCCTCAGGGTTGTGGGAGACCCAGTACTTC.

This clone appeared a few times. V gene TRBV19 combines with J gene TRBJ2-7; possible D gene TRBD1, 6 bases. The V end was cut by 3 bases, the J end by 2 bases, with 8 bases between. There are 13 residues in the CDR3. Germline V gene data show CDR1 as LNHDA and CDR2 as SQIVND (reference sequence). CDR3 amino acids: CASSMDRAYEQYF. The CDR3 DNA follows: TGTGCCAGTAGTATGGACAGAGCCTACGAGCAGTACTTC.

About this clone: This sample includes further DNA sequences coding for the same CDR3. The chain combines TRBV4-3 with TRBJ1-5; D possibly corresponds to TRBD1 (5 bases). Looked up from germline, CDR1 is LGHNA and CDR2 is YSLEER. V dropped 0 bases and J dropped 1 base, with 10 bases sitting between them. This CDR3 has 16 residues. The CDR3 here is CASSQDEGVSNQPQHF. The CDR3 nucleotides are TGCGCCAGCAGCCAAGACGAAGGGGTAAGCAATCAGCCCCAGCATTTT.

The chain is built from TRBV7-8 and TRBJ1-5, with 7 bases that match TRBD1. From germline, CDR1 is SGHVS and CDR2 FQNEAQ. Germline trimming cut 1 base from V and 6 bases from J; bases unmatched to any gene: 6. CDR3 size: 15 residues. The CDR3 DNA reads as TGTGCCAGCAGCTTAGAGGTACAGGGGTTTCAGCCCCAGCATTTT. Protein sequence: CASSLEVQGFQPQHF.

V is TRBV11-2 and J is TRBJ1-2, with no clear D. The CDR3 has 15 residues. Germline CDR1 SGHAT, CDR2 FQNNGV. With 1 base removed from V and 6 bases from J, the gap between germline ends came to 15 bases. CDR3 in DNA: TGTGCCAGCAGCTTAGGTCCGAGGGTGGTCGATGGCTACACCTTC. Encoded protein: CASSLGPRVVDGYTF.

This rearrangement joins TRBV23-1 to TRBJ1-5; maybe TRBD1 (5 bases). TRBV23-1 is flagged as an ORF with uncertain function. The CDR3 totals 13 residues. V was cut by 2 bases and J by 5 bases, with 7 bases left in between. As DNA, the CDR3 is TGCGCCAGCAGTCAACAGGGATATCAGCCCCAGCATTTT. It codes for CASSQQGYQPQHF.